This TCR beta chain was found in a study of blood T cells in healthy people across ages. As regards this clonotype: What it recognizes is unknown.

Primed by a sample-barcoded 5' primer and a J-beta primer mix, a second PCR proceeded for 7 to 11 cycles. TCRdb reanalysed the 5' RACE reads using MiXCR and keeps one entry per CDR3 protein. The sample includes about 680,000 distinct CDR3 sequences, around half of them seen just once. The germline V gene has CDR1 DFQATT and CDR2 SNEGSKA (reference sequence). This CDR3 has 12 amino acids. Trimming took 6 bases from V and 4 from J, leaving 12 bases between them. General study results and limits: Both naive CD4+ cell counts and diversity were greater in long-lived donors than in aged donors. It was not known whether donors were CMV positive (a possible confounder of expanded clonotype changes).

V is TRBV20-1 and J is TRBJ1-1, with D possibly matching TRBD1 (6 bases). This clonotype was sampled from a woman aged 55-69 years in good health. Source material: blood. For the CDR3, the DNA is TGCAGTGCAGCACAGGGAACCACTGAAGCTTTCTTT. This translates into CSAAQGTTEAFF.